This T cell receptor (beta chain) was profiled in a study of regulatory T cells in long-lasting Graves disease. Study-wide results and caveats: Persistent Graves' patients showed a TCR diversity that was lower than that of newly diagnosed ones.

This clonotype showed up many times. Its antigen remains unknown. Time point reported: newly diagnosed GD, antithyroid drugs for less than 3 months. Extracted RNA from PBMCs served as the source of the TCR library. Arm-PCR with iRepertoire HTBI primers amplified the CDR3 regions for these TCR beta libraries. TCRdb re-called the multiplex PCR reads through MiXCR, storing one row per CDR3 protein. The data contain hundreds of thousands of distinct CDR3 sequences, 15% to 17% of them singletons. The V gene end was trimmed by 6 bases and the J gene end by 5 bases; junction bases not matched to a gene: 18. Germline V lookup: CDR1 DFQATT, CDR2 SNEGSKA (reference sequence). This CDR3 comprises 17 residues.

The sample in question was peripheral blood mononuclear cells (PBMCs), obtained at new diagnosis, from a patient treated with antithyroid drugs. This chain joins TRBV20-1 and TRBJ2-5; 10 bases line up with TRBD2. The receptor was derived from a female donor with Graves disease. The CDR3 DNA reads as TGCAGTGCGGAACGAATAGCGGGAGGCTCCTCGGGGGAGACCCAGTACTTC. Protein sequence: CSAERIAGGSSGETQYF.